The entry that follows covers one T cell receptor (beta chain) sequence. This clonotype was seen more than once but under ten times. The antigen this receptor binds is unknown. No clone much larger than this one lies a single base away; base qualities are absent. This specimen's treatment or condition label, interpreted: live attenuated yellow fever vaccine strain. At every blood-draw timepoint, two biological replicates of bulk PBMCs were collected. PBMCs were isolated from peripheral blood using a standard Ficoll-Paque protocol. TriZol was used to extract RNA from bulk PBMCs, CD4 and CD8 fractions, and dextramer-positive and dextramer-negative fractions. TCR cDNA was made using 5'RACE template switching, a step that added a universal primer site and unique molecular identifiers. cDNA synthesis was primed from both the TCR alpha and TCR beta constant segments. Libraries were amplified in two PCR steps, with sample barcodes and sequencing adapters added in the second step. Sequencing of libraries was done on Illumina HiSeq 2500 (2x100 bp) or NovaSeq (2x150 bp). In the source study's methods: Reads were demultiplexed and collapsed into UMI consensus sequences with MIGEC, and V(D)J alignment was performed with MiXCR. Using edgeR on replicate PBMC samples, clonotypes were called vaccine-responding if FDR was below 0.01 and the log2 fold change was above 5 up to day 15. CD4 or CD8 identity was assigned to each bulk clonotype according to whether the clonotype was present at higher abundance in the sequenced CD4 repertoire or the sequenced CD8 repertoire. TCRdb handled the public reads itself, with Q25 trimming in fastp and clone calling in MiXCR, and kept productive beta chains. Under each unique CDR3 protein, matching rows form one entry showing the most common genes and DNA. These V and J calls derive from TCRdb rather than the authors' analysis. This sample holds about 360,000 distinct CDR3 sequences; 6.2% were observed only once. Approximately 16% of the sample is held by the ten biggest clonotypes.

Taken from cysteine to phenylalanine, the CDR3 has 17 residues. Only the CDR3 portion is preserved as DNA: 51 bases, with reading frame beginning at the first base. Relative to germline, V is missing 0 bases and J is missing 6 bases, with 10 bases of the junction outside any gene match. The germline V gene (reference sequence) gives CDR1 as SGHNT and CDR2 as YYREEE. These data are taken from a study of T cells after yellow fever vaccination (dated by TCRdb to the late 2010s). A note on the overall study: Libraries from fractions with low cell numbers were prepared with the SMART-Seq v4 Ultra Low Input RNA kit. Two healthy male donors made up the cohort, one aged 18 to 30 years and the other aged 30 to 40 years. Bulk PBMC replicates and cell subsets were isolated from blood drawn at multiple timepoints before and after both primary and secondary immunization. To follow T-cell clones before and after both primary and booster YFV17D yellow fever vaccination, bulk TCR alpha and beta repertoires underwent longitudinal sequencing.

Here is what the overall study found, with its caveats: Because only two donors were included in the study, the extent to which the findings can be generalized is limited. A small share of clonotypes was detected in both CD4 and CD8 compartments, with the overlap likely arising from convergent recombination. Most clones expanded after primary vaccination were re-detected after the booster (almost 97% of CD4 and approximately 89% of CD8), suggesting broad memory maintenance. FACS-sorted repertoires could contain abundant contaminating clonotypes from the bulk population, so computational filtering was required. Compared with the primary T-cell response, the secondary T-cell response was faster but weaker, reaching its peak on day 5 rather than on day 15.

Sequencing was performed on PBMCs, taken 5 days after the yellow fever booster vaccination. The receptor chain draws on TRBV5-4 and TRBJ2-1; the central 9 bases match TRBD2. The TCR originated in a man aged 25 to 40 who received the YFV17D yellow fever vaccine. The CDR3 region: CASSLETLAGFVNEQFF. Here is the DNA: TGTGCCAGCAGCTTGGAGACACTAGCGGGTTTTGTCAATGAGCAGTTCTTC.